The next 10 T cell receptor beta chains were all read from a single sample in a study of PD-1 blockade in classical Hodgkin lymphoma. Every patient experienced relapse after autologous stem cell transplantation, and brentuximab vedotin exposure varied. The assay was immunoSEQ multiplex PCR, and TCRdb's table has in-frame clones only and misses some. The repertoire has 11,000 or so clones, around 74% of them found once; the top ten carry roughly 35%. Sequences were derived from peripheral blood mononuclear cells (PBMCs), sampled at baseline. The receptors were gathered from a human donor with classical Hodgkin lymphoma.

This sequence joins TRBV7-2 and TRBJ1-1, with D unclear. The V gene's germline CDR1 is SGHTA and CDR2 FQGNSA. This CDR3 has 11 residues. V lost 1 base and J 4 bases, leaving 1 base between the germline ends. CDR3 coding DNA: TGTGCCAGCAGCTTAGTCACTGAAGCTTTCTTT. Its translation: CASSLVTEAFF.

The genes are TRBV5-1 and TRBJ1-1; a possible D gene is TRBD1 (6 bases). CDR3 size: 17 residues. The V end was cut by 3 bases, the J end by 11 bases, with 29 bases between. Per germline, CDR1 SGHRS and CDR2 YFSETQ. CDR3 DNA sequence: TGCGCCAGCAGCTCAAGTCCCCGGGACACCTCCCGGGGTGGCGCTTTCTTT. Encoded protein: CASSSSPRDTSRGGAFF.

The rearrangement joins TRBV9 to TRBJ2-1, with 10 bases lining up with TRBD2. With V trimmed by 0 bases and J by 8 bases, 8 bases remained unmatched. The CDR3 consists of 16 residues. Germline CDR1 SGDLS, CDR2 YYNGEE. Written as DNA, the CDR3 is TGTGCCAGCAGCGTAGAAGCCAGCGGGGGGGCCTATGAGCAGTTCTTC. It translates to CASSVEASGGAYEQFF.

V is TRBV27 and J is TRBJ2-1, with 11 bases lining up with TRBD2. The CDR3 loop spans 17 amino acids. The V gene's germline CDR1 is MNHEY and CDR2 SMNVEV (reference sequence). Trimming took 5 bases from V and 5 from J; bases not matched to a gene: 11. The CDR3 bases are TGTGCCAGCAGTCCTCTTTATAGCGGGGGGGCCCACAATGAGCAGTTCTTC. It yields the protein CASSPLYSGGAHNEQFF.

CDR3 protein: CASSLNRRGSPLHF. CDR3 nucleotide sequence: TGTGCCAGCAGCTTAAACAGGAGGGGTTCACCCCTCCACTTT. The chain uses TRBV5-6 and TRBJ1-6; tentatively, D is TRBD1 (5 bases). CDR3 size: 14 residues. V was trimmed by 2 bases and J by 9 bases, leaving 12 bases between them. Germline loops: CDR1 SGHDT, CDR2 YYEEEE.

J is TRBJ2-1 and V is TRBV5-1; 8 bases agree with TRBD1. The CDR3 extends over 15 amino acids. V was pared by 0 bases and J by 9 bases, with 8 bases of the junction left unmatched. CDR1 and CDR2 from the germline V gene are SGHRS and YFSETQ. The CDR3 bases are TGCGCCAGCAGCTTGGGGACAGGGATTGGTGGTGAGCAGTTCTTC. The encoded protein is CASSLGTGIGGEQFF. Full variable domain (outside the CDR3, taken from reference TRBV5-1 and TRBJ2-1): KAGVTQTPRYLIKTRGQQVTLSCSPISGHRSVSWYQQTPGQGLQFLFEYFSETQRNKGNFPGRFSGRQFSNSRSEMNVSTLELGDSALYLCASSLGTGIGGEQFFGPGTRLTVL.

In its sample, this clone was seen a few times. The rearrangement links TRBV30 to TRBJ1-2; maybe TRBD1 (6 bases). CDR1 and CDR2 (germline): GTSNPN, SVGIG (reference sequence). V dropped 0 bases and J dropped 5 bases, with 13 bases sitting between them. The CDR3 is made up of 14 amino acids. The chain's CDR3 is CAWSVPGQKYGYTF. CDR3 DNA sequence: TGTGCCTGGAGTGTACCTGGACAGAAATATGGCTACACCTTC.

The V and J genes are TRBV27 and TRBJ1-3; D not certain. Germline CDR1 MNHEY, CDR2 SMNVEV (reference sequence). The V gene lost 2 bases and the J gene lost 1 base, with 9 bases spanning the gap. CDR3 length: 15 amino acids. In nucleotides, the CDR3 is TGTGCCAGCAGTTTAGATTGGGGTTCTGGAAACACCATATATTTT. Translating gives CASSLDWGSGNTIYF.

CDR3 nucleotide sequence: TGTGCCAGCAGTTACTCCGGACAGTCCTACAATGAGCAGTTCTTC. It encodes CASSYSGQSYNEQFF. This chain uses TRBV6-5 with TRBJ2-1; a weak D match, TRBD1 (6 bases). The germline CDR1 and CDR2 sequences are MNHEY and SVGAGI. The CDR3 is made up of 15 amino acids. Trimming pared 0 bases from V and 1 base from J, leaving 7 bases between.

This clone was picked up a small number of times. The chain carries TRBV19 and TRBJ2-3, with a possible D match to TRBD1 (5 bases). Germline V gene data show CDR1 as LNHDA and CDR2 as SQIVND (reference sequence). Deletions cut 4 bases from V and 6 bases from J, with 11 bases between. The CDR3 has 13 amino acids. The CDR3 DNA reads as TGTGCCAGTAGTAGGGGCATGGGGGATACGCAGTATTTT. Protein sequence: CASSRGMGDTQYF.